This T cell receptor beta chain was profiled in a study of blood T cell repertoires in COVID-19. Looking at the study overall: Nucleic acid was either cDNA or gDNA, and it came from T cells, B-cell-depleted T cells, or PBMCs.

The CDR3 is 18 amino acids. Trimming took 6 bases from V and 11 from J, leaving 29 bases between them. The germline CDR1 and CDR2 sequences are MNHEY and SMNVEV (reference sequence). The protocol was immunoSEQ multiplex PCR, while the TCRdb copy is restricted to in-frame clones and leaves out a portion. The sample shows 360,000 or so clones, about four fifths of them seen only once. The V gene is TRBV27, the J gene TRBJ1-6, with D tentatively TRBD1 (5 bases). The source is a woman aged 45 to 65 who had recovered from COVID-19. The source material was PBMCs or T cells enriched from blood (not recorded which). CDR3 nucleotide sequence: TGTGCCAGCAGGAAGGAAAGGGGTTGGGGAGGGACCCTGCCACCCCTCCACTTT. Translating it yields CASRKERGWGGTLPPLHF.